The clone carrying this TCR beta chain was seen at least ten times. The authors amplified TCR beta CDR3 regions, and they did so from RNA transcripts for repertoire sequencing. The library came from an HTBI-primed first-round RT-PCR and a second-round multiplex PCR. TCRdb called the multiplex PCR reads again in MiXCR, with one record for every CDR3 protein. Of 300,000 to 400,000 distinct CDR3 sequences listed, roughly a sixth are singletons. Patients in the hyperthyroidism group, adults aged 18 to 65, were newly diagnosed, under 2 months' duration. Patients were left out if they had other autoimmune diseases, uncontrolled infections, pregnancy or lactation. PBMCs were isolated from an approximately 9.4 ml sample of fresh peripheral blood. These data come from a study of Graves' ophthalmopathy and Graves' hyperthyroidism. Study details: Peripheral blood was collected at initial diagnosis, before any treatment.

Germline V gives CDR1 WSHSY, CDR2 SAAADI. The CDR3 consists of 17 residues. V shed 6 bases and J shed 0 bases, with 18 bases lying between them. This clonotype was obtained from an adult woman with stable Graves' hyperthyroidism. The material sequenced was peripheral blood. The chain links TRBV10-2 to TRBJ1-3; TRBD1 is a possible D gene (6 bases). This chain's CDR3 is CASSLPTGRDSGNTIYF. CDR3 DNA sequence: TGCGCCAGCAGCTTACCGACAGGCCGAGACTCTGGAAACACCATATATTTT.